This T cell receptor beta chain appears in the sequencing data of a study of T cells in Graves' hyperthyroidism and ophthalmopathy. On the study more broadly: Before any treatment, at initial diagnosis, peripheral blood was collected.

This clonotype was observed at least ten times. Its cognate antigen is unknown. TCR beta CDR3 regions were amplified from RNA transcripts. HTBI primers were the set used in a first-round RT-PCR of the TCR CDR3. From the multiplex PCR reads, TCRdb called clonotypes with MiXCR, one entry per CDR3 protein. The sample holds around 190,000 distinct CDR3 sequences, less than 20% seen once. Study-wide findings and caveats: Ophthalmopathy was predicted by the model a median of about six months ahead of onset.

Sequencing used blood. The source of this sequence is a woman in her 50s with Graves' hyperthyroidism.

CDR3 loop: CASMGGDRRADTQYF. DNA of the CDR3: TGTGCCAGCATGGGGGGGGACCGACGGGCAGATACGCAGTATTTT. J is TRBJ2-3 and V is TRBV6-1; TRBD2 agrees at 7 bases. This CDR3 comprises 15 residues. The germline gives CDR1 MNHNS, CDR2 SASEGT. Trimming cost V 7 bases and J 4 bases; bases outside gene matches: 11.